This TCR beta chain was sequenced in a study of blood T cell repertoires in COVID-19. Overall study: The origin of the acute and convalescent COVID-19 samples was the United States, Italy and Spain. Sample material is recorded as cDNA or gDNA derived from T cells, B-cell-depleted T cells, or PBMCs.

V lost 3 bases, J lost 5 bases, and 12 bases lay in between. Germline lookup yields CDR1 SGHRS and CDR2 YFSETQ. This CDR3 region has 15 residues. Which cohort a participant joined came from the clinical history participants gave. Authors' analysis steps: Reference gene primer amplification in the assay estimated nucleated cell counts. Data came from immunoSEQ multiplex PCR; TCRdb stores just in-frame clones and leaves some out. Clone size and V and J calls were adopted from that table, with D and trimming inferred from the DNA. The sample lists about 230,000 clones; under 90% were seen once. The chain recombines TRBV5-1 with TRBJ1-6, with D perhaps matching TRBD1 (6 bases). The source material was PBMCs or T cells enriched from blood (not recorded which). This TCR came from a woman aged 30 to 39 with acute COVID-19. CDR3: CASSSSTGNNSPLHF. CDR3 DNA sequence: TGCGCCAGCAGCTCGTCAACAGGGAATAATTCACCCCTCCACTTT.